This TCR beta chain was captured by sequencing in a study of CD8 T cells in ankylosing spondylitis. One entry per CDR3 protein, called by TCRdb with MiXCR from the 5' RACE reads. There are around 340,000 distinct CDR3 sequences in the sample; 20% to 25% occur only once, and 10% to 15% lies in the top ten. As to this clonotype: Its target is not known.

Broader study findings: According to the report, clones linked to the disease were significantly enriched in matched synovial fluid samples taken from ankylosing spondylitis patients.

The sequencing input was blood, either unsorted or a sorted T cell fraction (not recorded which). This clonotype was obtained from a male donor with ankylosing spondylitis or in good health (not recorded which).

The CDR3 spells CASSTWTGSYEQYF. CDR3 in DNA: TGCGCCAGCAGCACCTGGACAGGCTCCTACGAGCAGTACTTC. This sequence joins TRBV5-1 and TRBJ2-7, with 7 bases aligning to TRBD1. CDR3 size: 14 residues. Per the germline V gene, CDR1 is SGHRS and CDR2 is YFSETQ. The trim removed 4 bases at V and 0 bases at J, leaving 4 bases unmatched.